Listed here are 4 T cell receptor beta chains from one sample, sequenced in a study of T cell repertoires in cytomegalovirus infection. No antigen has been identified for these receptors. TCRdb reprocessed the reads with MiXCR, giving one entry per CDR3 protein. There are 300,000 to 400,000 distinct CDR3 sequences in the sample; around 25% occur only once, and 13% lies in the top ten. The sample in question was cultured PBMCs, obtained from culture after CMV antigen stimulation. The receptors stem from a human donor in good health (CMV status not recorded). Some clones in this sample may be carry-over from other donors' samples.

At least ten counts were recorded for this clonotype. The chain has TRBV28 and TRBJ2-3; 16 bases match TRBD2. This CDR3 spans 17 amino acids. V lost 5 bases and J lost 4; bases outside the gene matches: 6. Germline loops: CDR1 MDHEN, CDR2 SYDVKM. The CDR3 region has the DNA TGTGCCAGCAGTCCCGGGACTAGCGGGAGGGGGGCAGATACGCAGTATTTT. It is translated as CASSPGTSGRGADTQYF.

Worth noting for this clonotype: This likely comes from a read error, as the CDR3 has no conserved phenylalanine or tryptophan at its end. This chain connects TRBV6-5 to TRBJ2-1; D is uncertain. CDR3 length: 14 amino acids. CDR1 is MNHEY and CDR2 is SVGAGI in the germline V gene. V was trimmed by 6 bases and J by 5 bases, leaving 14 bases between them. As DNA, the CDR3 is TGTGCCAGCAGGATCAGCTTAGCTAACAATGAGCAGTTCATC. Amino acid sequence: CASRISLANNEQFI.

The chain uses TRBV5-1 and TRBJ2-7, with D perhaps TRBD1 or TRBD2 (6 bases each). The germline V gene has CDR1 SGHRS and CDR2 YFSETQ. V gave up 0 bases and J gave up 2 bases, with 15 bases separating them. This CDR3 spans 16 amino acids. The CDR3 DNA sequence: TGCGCCAGCAGCTTGGTAGGGGGGAGCGGGCCCTACGAGCAGTACGTC. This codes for CASSLVGGSGPYEQYV.

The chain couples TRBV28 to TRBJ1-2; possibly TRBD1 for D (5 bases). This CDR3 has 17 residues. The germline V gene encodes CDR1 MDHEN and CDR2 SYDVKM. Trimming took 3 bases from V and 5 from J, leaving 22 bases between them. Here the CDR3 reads CASSFFQGDAEGYGYTF. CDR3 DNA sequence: TGTGCCAGCAGTTTTTTCCAAGGGGACGCCGAAGGTTATGGCTACACCTTC.